This T cell receptor (beta chain) originates from a study of post-analysis software for immune sequencing data. Study results and limitations: Roughly 5 TRBV segments, including TRBV5-6, TRBV5-1 and TRBV20-1, were more frequent in patients than controls.

Unique molecular identifiers had been added to the TCR beta cDNA libraries. The source material, 1 to 10 million T cells, gave rise to roughly 0.5 million cDNA molecules. TCRdb re-called the PCR reads with MiXCR, one entry per CDR3 protein. The sample consists of 350,000 to 450,000 distinct CDR3 sequences, roughly 35% of them appearing once. Germline V gene sequence: CDR1 DFQATT, CDR2 SNEGSKA (reference sequence). V lost 3 bases and J lost 3; bases outside the gene matches: 7. This CDR3 contains 14 residues. A note on this clonotype: Antigen specificity is unknown.

This TCR was sampled from a girl between 10 and 17 years old with multiple sclerosis. Material: blood. The chain couples TRBV20-1 to TRBJ2-5; TRBD1 agrees at 7 bases. The DNA for the CDR3 is TGCAGTGCTAGGGACAGGCCCAGGGAAGAGACCCAGTACTTC. Translating it yields CSARDRPREETQYF.